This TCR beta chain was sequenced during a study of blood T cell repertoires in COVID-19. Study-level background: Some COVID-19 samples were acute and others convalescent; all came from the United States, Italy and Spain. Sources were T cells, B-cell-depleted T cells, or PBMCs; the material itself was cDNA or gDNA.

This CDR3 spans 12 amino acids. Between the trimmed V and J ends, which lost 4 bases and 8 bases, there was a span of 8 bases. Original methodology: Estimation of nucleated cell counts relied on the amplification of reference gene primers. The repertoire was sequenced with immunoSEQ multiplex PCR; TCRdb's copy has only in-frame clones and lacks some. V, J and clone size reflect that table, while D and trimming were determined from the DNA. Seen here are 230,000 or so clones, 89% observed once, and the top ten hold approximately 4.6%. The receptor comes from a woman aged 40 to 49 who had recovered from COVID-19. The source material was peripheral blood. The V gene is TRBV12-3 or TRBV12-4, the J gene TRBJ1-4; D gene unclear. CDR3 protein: CASSSPGEKLFF. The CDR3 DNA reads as TGTGCCAGCAGTTCCCCGGGGGAAAAACTGTTTTTT.